One and the same sample provided the 26 T cell receptor beta chains below, sequenced in a study of T-cell reconstitution after alpha-beta-depleted transplantation in children. During its preparation, the TCRbeta library received unique molecular identifiers. MiXCR, applied by TCRdb to the PCR reads, yields one record per CDR3 protein. The sample lists around 250,000 distinct CDR3 sequences, approximately 9.8% occurring once. Sequences were derived from PBMCs from the stem cell graft donor, sampled from the stem cell graft. These TCRs come from a human donor who donated a stem cell graft to a child with SCID.

The rearrangement uses TRBV5-4 and TRBJ2-5; the match to TRBD2 covers 8 bases. The germline CDR1 and CDR2 sequences are SGHNT and YYREEE (reference sequence). The trim removed 5 bases at V and 5 bases at J, leaving 8 bases unmatched. The CDR3 length is 14 residues. The CDR3 sequence: CASRPGGVGETQYF. The DNA of the CDR3 is TGTGCCAGCAGACCCGGGGGGGTCGGCGAGACCCAGTACTTC.

This clonotype was seen a few times. This chain connects TRBV4-2 to TRBJ2-7; perhaps D is TRBD1 or TRBD2 (5 bases each). Germline CDR1 is LGHNA and CDR2 is YNFKEQ. The V end was cut by 4 bases, the J end by 3 bases, with 10 bases between. This CDR3 is built from 13 residues. The CDR3 DNA sequence: TGTGCCAGCAGCCGGGGACCATTCTACGAGCAGTACTTC. Its translation is CASSRGPFYEQYF.

The table lists this clonotype with many counts. The chain uses TRBV10-3 and TRBJ1-2; no clear D gene. V shed 6 bases and J shed 4 bases, with 12 bases lying between them. CDR1 is ENHRY and CDR2 is SYGVKD in the germline V gene. This CDR3 region has 13 residues. CDR3 sequence reads: CAISQDSFYGYTF. The CDR3 region has the DNA TGTGCCATCAGCCAGGATTCCTTCTATGGCTACACCTTC.

The chain carries TRBV20-1 and TRBJ2-7, with 7 bases matching TRBD1. CDR1 and CDR2 (germline): DFQATT, SNEGSKA (reference sequence). The CDR3 runs to 15 residues. With V trimmed by 3 bases and J by 6 bases, 14 bases remained unmatched. CDR3 amino acids: CSASLRRQGIFEQYF. The CDR3 DNA follows: TGCAGTGCTAGCCTAAGGAGACAGGGTATATTCGAGCAGTACTTC.

This clonotype was observed a few times. The rearrangement uses TRBV11-1 and TRBJ2-1; a possible D gene is TRBD2 (5 bases). The germline V and J ends were trimmed by 5 bases and 6 bases, with 17 bases remaining between them. The CDR3 sequence is 15 residues long. The germline gives CDR1 SGHAT, CDR2 FQDESV (reference sequence). Written as DNA, the CDR3 is TGTGCCAGCAGCCGGCGAGGCACTGGAGGCAATGAGCAGTTCTTC. Its protein is CASSRRGTGGNEQFF.

The chain recombines TRBV14 with TRBJ2-7; D is undetermined. Trimming stripped 3 bases from V and 2 bases from J, with 11 bases between. The CDR3 spans 14 residues. Germline lookup yields CDR1 SGHDN and CDR2 FVKESK. The CDR3 sequence: CASSQGIATYEQYF. The CDR3 bases are TGTGCCAGCAGCCAGGGCATAGCCACCTACGAGCAGTACTTC.

This clonotype came up a few times. This chain uses TRBV15 with TRBJ2-2; 8 bases are shared with TRBD1. This CDR3 has 15 residues. J gave up 6 bases and V 3 bases, and 6 bases lay outside the gene matches. Germline loops: CDR1 LNHNV, CDR2 YYDKDF (reference sequence). In DNA, the CDR3 is TGTGCCACCAGCAGCGAGACAGGGGAACCCGGGGAGCTGTTTTTT. This sequence encodes CATSSETGEPGELFF. Full variable domain (remainder filled in from reference TRBV15 and TRBJ2-2): DAMVIQNPRYQVTQFGKPVTLSCSQTLNHNVMYWYQQKSSQAPKLLFHYYDKDFNNEADTPDNFQSRRPNTSFCFLDIRSPGLGDTAMYLCATSSETGEPGELFFGEGSRLTVL.

This clonotype was detected many times. The chain recombines TRBV10-3 with TRBJ2-2; TRBD1 is a possible D gene (5 bases). The CDR3 spans 15 residues. Germline CDR1 is ENHRY and CDR2 is SYGVKD. V was pared by 4 bases and J by 7 bases, with 16 bases between. This chain's CDR3 is CAISAGQGSGGELFF. The CDR3 DNA is TGTGCCATCAGTGCCGGTCAGGGTTCTGGCGGGGAGCTGTTTTTT.

V usage is TRBV5-1 and J usage is TRBJ2-5, with TRBD1 identical over 10 bases. Germline V gene lookup returns CDR1 SGHRS and CDR2 YFSETQ. V was clipped by 0 bases and J by 4 bases; unmatched bases: 6. This CDR3 comprises 16 residues. The chain's CDR3 is CASSLAGTGAGETQYF. The CDR3 region has the DNA TGCGCCAGCAGCTTGGCCGGGACAGGGGCCGGAGAGACCCAGTACTTC.

This clonotype was detected only a few times. The CDR3 bases are TGCGCCAGCGGTGCCGACTCCTATAATTCACCCCTCCACTTT. It codes for CASGADSYNSPLHF. The chain uses TRBV5-1 and TRBJ1-6; D call uncertain. The V and J ends lost 7 bases and 0 bases respectively, with 8 bases between them. The CDR3 totals 14 residues. Germline CDR1 is SGHRS and CDR2 is YFSETQ.

A few counts support this clonotype. The chain joins TRBV19 to TRBJ2-2; D is possibly TRBD1 (6 bases). The V end lost 7 bases, the J end lost 11 bases, and 26 bases lay between the germline ends. CDR1 and CDR2 from the germline V gene are LNHDA and SQIVND (reference sequence). CDR3 length: 16 amino acids. The CDR3 DNA reads as TGTGCCAGTACCCCCGTGACAGGTTCTGTTAACCGAGAGCTGTTTTTT. It translates to CASTPVTGSVNRELFF. Filled out from reference TRBV19 and TRBJ2-2, the complete variable domain reads DGGITQSPKYLFRKEGQNVTLSCEQNLNHDAMYWYRQDPGQGLRLIYYSQIVNDFQKGDIAEGYSVSREKKESFPLTVTSAQKNPTAFYLCASTPVTGSVNRELFFGEGSRLTVL.

This clonotype was seen ten or more times. J is TRBJ2-7 and V is TRBV20-1, with D hard to call. V shed 3 bases and J shed 4 bases, with 7 bases lying between them. CDR1 is DFQATT and CDR2 is SNEGSKA in the germline V gene (reference sequence). The CDR3 is 11 amino acids. The CDR3 region has the DNA TGCAGTGCTAGGGTGGTTTACGAGCAGTACTTC. Translating it yields CSARVVYEQYF.

This clonotype was observed many times. This chain connects TRBV12-5 to TRBJ1-4; TRBD1 matches 10 bases. In germline, CDR1 is LGHNT, CDR2 FRNRAP. V trimming: 2 bases; J trimming: 8 bases; junction bases outside the gene matches: 5. The CDR3 consists of 15 residues. The CDR3: CASGLWTGGDEKLFF. CDR3 DNA sequence: TGTGCTAGTGGTTTGTGGACAGGGGGAGACGAAAAACTGTTTTTT.

In its sample, this clonotype was seen many times. The chain joins TRBV2 to TRBJ2-7, with 11 bases matching TRBD2. V lost 6 bases to trimming and J lost 3 bases; unmatched junction nucleotides: 4. The CDR3 has 14 amino acids. CDR1 SNHLY and CDR2 FYNNEI come from the germline V gene. The CDR3 loop reads CASRGLADYYEQYF. DNA for the CDR3: TGTGCCAGCAGGGGACTAGCGGATTACTACGAGCAGTACTTC.

This clonotype was observed at least ten times. This chain uses TRBV20-1 with TRBJ2-5, with 7 bases identical to TRBD2. The V and J ends lost 6 bases and 5 bases, in that order; junction bases with no gene match: 9. The CDR3 totals 13 residues. Per the germline V gene, CDR1 is DFQATT and CDR2 is SNEGSKA (reference sequence). CDR3 DNA: TGCAGTGCGAAAGAGCGGGGATCGGAGACCCAGTACTTC. Translated: CSAKERGSETQYF.

This clonotype was observed many times. V usage is TRBV10-3 and J usage is TRBJ2-1; 12 bases line up with TRBD2. This CDR3 is built from 13 residues. Trimming at V came to 7 bases and at J to 6 bases, leaving 1 base not matched to a gene. Per the germline V gene, CDR1 is ENHRY and CDR2 is SYGVKD. The CDR3 DNA follows: TGTGCCATCAAGACTAGCGGGAGCAATGAGCAGTTCTTC. This translates into CAIKTSGSNEQFF.

The gene calls are TRBV20-1 and TRBJ2-1, with 13 nucleotides matching TRBD2. This CDR3 is 14 amino acids long. The trim removed 5 bases at V and 6 bases at J, leaving 4 bases unmatched. Germline V CDR1 and CDR2: DFQATT, SNEGSKA (reference sequence). The CDR3 is CSAATSGGPNEQFF. DNA of the CDR3: TGCAGTGCTGCGACTAGCGGGGGGCCCAATGAGCAGTTCTTC.

The chain links TRBV5-1 to TRBJ2-2; D gene ambiguous. This CDR3 has 12 residues. Between the trimmed V and J ends, which lost 7 bases and 7 bases, there was a span of 11 bases. Germline V CDR1 and CDR2: SGHRS, YFSETQ. Here the CDR3 reads CASREPGGELFF. CDR3 DNA sequence: TGCGCCAGCCGAGAACCGGGCGGGGAGCTGTTTTTT.

This clonotype has just a few counts. The rearrangement uses TRBV10-3 and TRBJ2-7, with 10 positions matching TRBD2. The V gene end was trimmed by 3 bases and the J gene end by 5 bases; junction bases not matched to a gene: 7. This CDR3 spans 15 amino acids. Germline assignment: CDR1 ENHRY and CDR2 SYGVKD. CDR3 amino acids: CAISERSGGADEQYF. DNA of the CDR3: TGTGCCATCAGTGAAAGAAGCGGGGGGGCCGACGAGCAGTACTTC.

This clonotype was seen only once. The chain joins TRBV19 to TRBJ1-5; the match to TRBD1 covers 11 bases. The CDR3 has 19 residues. CDR1 and CDR2 from the germline V gene are LNHDA and SQIVND (reference sequence). V was pared by 6 bases and J by 2 bases, with 15 bases of the junction left unmatched. Here the CDR3 DNA reads TGTGCCAGTAGCTTTTTCGGACAGGGGGCCCAGTTTGGCAATCAGCCCCAGCATTTT. This sequence encodes CASSFFGQGAQFGNQPQHF.

The J gene is TRBJ2-2, the V gene TRBV20-1; possible D gene TRBD1, 5 bases. Looked up from germline, CDR1 is DFQATT and CDR2 is SNEGSKA (reference sequence). Trimming removed 1 base from V and 3 bases from J, with 12 bases in between. CDR3 size: 15 residues. This CDR3 reads CSARGQGAYTGELFF. CDR3 nucleotide sequence: TGCAGTGCTAGAGGTCAAGGGGCTTACACCGGGGAGCTGTTTTTT.

The rearrangement uses TRBV29-1 and TRBJ2-1; D is undetermined. CDR1 and CDR2 (germline): SQVTM, ANQGSEA. Trimming took off 3 bases at V and 8 bases at J, with 14 bases between the two ends. This CDR3 contains 13 residues. Here the CDR3 DNA reads TGCAGCGTTGATCAGGCCCCGAGCGATGAGCAGTTCTTC. Amino acid sequence: CSVDQAPSDEQFF.

Many counts were recorded for this clonotype. The gene calls are TRBV12-3 or TRBV12-4 and TRBJ1-1; D is possibly TRBD1 (5 bases). Trimming removed 3 bases at V and 3 bases at J, with 11 bases between. CDR3 length equals 14 residues. The CDR3 reads CASSLVVGDTEAFF. For the CDR3, the DNA is TGTGCCAGCAGTTTGGTGGTAGGGGACACTGAAGCTTTCTTT.

This clonotype came up a few times. The chain is built from TRBV27 and TRBJ1-1; D is ambiguous. Trimming took 1 base from V and 1 from J, leaving 10 bases between them. CDR3 length: 15 amino acids. Germline lookup yields CDR1 MNHEY and CDR2 SMNVEV (reference sequence). CDR3 residues: CASSLFFGGNTEAFF. In DNA form, the CDR3 reads TGTGCCAGCAGTTTATTTTTCGGTGGGAACACTGAAGCTTTCTTT.

This clonotype was detected only a few times. The chain has TRBV5-4 and TRBJ2-5; D gene uncertain. Trimming pared 0 bases from V and 2 bases from J, leaving 8 bases between. The CDR3 totals 14 residues. Germline CDR1 reads SGHNT; CDR2 reads YYREEE (reference sequence). This CDR3 reads CASSLGALQETQYF. Written as DNA, the CDR3 is TGTGCCAGCAGCTTGGGGGCGTTACAAGAGACCCAGTACTTC.

This clonotype has a handful of counts. The chain joins TRBV20-1 to TRBJ2-1; TRBD2 matches 7 bases. The CDR3 covers 17 residues. Germline V gives CDR1 DFQATT, CDR2 SNEGSKA (reference sequence). V gave up 6 bases and J gave up 0 bases; unmatched junction bases: 14. The CDR3 sequence is CSARPLLGGTSYNEQFF. For the CDR3, the DNA is TGCAGTGCCCGTCCCCTTTTGGGGGGGACCTCCTACAATGAGCAGTTCTTC.